This entry is about one TCR beta chain. V shed 5 bases and J shed 2 bases, with 13 bases lying between them. Germline V gives CDR1 LNHNV, CDR2 YYDKDF (reference sequence). The length of the CDR3 is 15 residues. Clones were sequenced by immunoSEQ multiplex PCR, and TCRdb holds only the in-frame ones, with some missing. The sample has tens of thousands of clones; 80% to 85% are singletons. The sort gate was single viable CD3+CD4+CD8-CD45RO+ cells for memory CD4+ T cells. The record originates from a study of memory CD4+ T cells and cytomegalovirus serostatus. The chain uses TRBV15 and TRBJ1-5; D gene ambiguous. Input material: memory CD4+ T cells from blood. The source of this sequence is an adult in good health and CMV-seronegative. The CDR3, as DNA: TGTGCCACCAGCCCAGAGTTGGGTGGCAATCAGCCCCAGCATTTT. This sequence encodes CATSPELGGNQPQHF.